The 19 T cell receptor beta chains given below trace back to one sample, sequenced in a study of type 1 regulatory T cells. MiXCR, run by TCRdb on the reads, gives a single entry per CDR3 protein. The sample lists approximately 23,000 distinct CDR3 sequences; approximately 72% were seen once. Their antigens remain unidentified. Sequencing input: cultured T cells, either the whole culture or a sorted T cell fraction (not recorded which). The subset was: Tr1-enriched cell product generated in vitro against host alloantigens. The receptors here all came from a human donor in good health.

CDR3 sequence: CASSQGVRQGRQRDTQYF. In DNA, the CDR3 is TGCGCCAGCAGCCAGGGGGTAAGACAGGGGCGCCAGAGGGATACGCAGTATTTT. The chain combines TRBV4-1 with TRBJ2-3; 8 bases agree with TRBD1. Germline-derived CDR1 and CDR2 are MGHRA and YSYEKL. There are 18 residues in the CDR3. J lost 6 bases, V lost 3 bases, and 17 bases had no gene match.

This clonotype has only one observation. The rearrangement links TRBV6-6 to TRBJ1-1; 7 bases match TRBD1. Germline trimming cut 5 bases from V and 10 bases from J; bases unmatched to any gene: 13. The germline V gene has CDR1 MNHNY and CDR2 SVGAGI (reference sequence). The CDR3 consists of 14 residues. This CDR3 is CASSPNRGPWGAFF. CDR3 nucleotide sequence: TGTGCCAGCAGTCCCAACAGGGGCCCTTGGGGAGCTTTCTTT.

About this clonotype: A read error may be the cause here, since a much bigger clone is one base away. V is TRBV12-3 or TRBV12-4 and J is TRBJ1-2, with 9 positions matching TRBD1. The CDR3 runs 13 residues. CDR3 nucleotides: TGTGCCAGCAGTTTGGGACAGGGCTATGACTACACCTTC. This gives the protein CASSLGQGYDYTF.

This clonotype was seen once. The chain joins TRBV9 to TRBJ2-7; TRBD2 matches at 8 bases. This CDR3 is 13 amino acids long. Germline values: CDR1 SGDLS, CDR2 YYNGEE. The V and J ends lost 4 bases and 4 bases, in that order; junction bases with no gene match: 4. CDR3 in DNA: TGTGCCAGCAGCCGGAGCGGGGGTTACGAGCAGTACTTC. It encodes CASSRSGGYEQYF. The whole variable domain, filled in from reference TRBV9 and TRBJ2-7, reads DSGVTQTPKHLITATGQRVTLRCSPRSGDLSVYWYQQSLDQGLQFLIQYYNGEERAKGNILERFSAQQFPDLHSELNLSSLELGDSALYFCASSRSGGYEQYFGPGTRLTVT.

CDR3: CSARDLLAGGLYEQFF. The CDR3 bases are TGCAGTGCTAGAGATTTACTCGCGGGGGGGCTCTATGAGCAGTTCTTC. V usage is TRBV20-1 and J usage is TRBJ2-1; TRBD2 agrees at 9 bases. The junction had 11 bases not matched to a gene; V was cut back by 0 bases and J by 8 bases. The CDR3 totals 16 residues. Per germline, CDR1 DFQATT and CDR2 SNEGSKA (reference sequence).

By its share, this clonotype is medium-sized (0.01 to 0.1%). The V gene is TRBV4-3, the J gene TRBJ1-1; D is unclear. V lost 0 bases, J lost 0 bases, and 14 bases lay in between. The CDR3 is made up of 17 amino acids. Germline V gene lookup returns CDR1 LGHNA and CDR2 YSLEER. The CDR3 protein is CASSQDIVRLMNTEAFF. The CDR3, as DNA: TGCGCCAGCAGCCAAGATATAGTCCGTCTCATGAACACTGAAGCTTTCTTT.

The J gene is TRBJ2-2, the V gene TRBV12-3 or TRBV12-4; D remains unclear. Trimming removed 5 bases from V and 6 bases from J, with 13 bases in between. The length of the CDR3 is 14 residues. CDR3 nucleotides: TGTGCCAGCAGTCCTGGTCGTGTGGCCGGGGAGCTGTTTTTT. It encodes CASSPGRVAGELFF.

The V and J genes are TRBV20-1 and TRBJ2-7; D unresolved. CDR1 is DFQATT, CDR2 SNEGSKA, per germline (reference sequence). V was clipped by 4 bases and J by 4 bases, with 14 bases between them. The CDR3 extends over 13 amino acids. CDR3 sequence (DNA): TGCAGTGCTAAGGATAGGGCCTTGTACGAGCAGTACTTC. Amino acids: CSAKDRALYEQYF.

The chain couples TRBV20-1 to TRBJ2-7; D ambiguous. The CDR3 is 13 residues long. Germline V gene lookup returns CDR1 DFQATT and CDR2 SNEGSKA (reference sequence). V lost 2 bases and J lost 3, with 11 bases in between. The CDR3 DNA is TGCAGTGCTAGATCCGGAACAGTCTACGAGCAGTACTTC. This translates into CSARSGTVYEQYF.

This rearrangement joins TRBV6-1 to TRBJ1-1; D not certain. This CDR3 comprises 13 residues. Germline-derived CDR1 and CDR2 are MNHNS and SASEGT. Trimming took 0 bases from V and 6 from J, leaving 8 bases between them. This CDR3 is CASSEAGRSEAFF. The CDR3 bases are TGTGCCAGCAGTGAAGCGGGCCGGTCTGAAGCTTTCTTT.

This CDR3 reads CASSLIFGNTIYF. The CDR3 coding sequence is TGTGCCAGCAGTTTAATTTTTGGAAACACCATATATTTT. The chain combines TRBV12-3 or TRBV12-4 with TRBJ1-3, with D unresolved. Trimming cost V 2 bases and J 3 bases, with 5 bases left between them. This CDR3 has 13 amino acids.

The chain recombines TRBV29-1 with TRBJ2-7, with TRBD1 as a possible D gene (6 bases). Trimming took off 7 bases at V and 1 base at J, with 8 bases between the two ends. Per germline, CDR1 SQVTM and CDR2 ANQGSEA. CDR3 length: 11 residues. The CDR3: CSAGHSYEQYF. CDR3 in DNA: TGCAGCGCGGGACATTCCTACGAGCAGTACTTC.

The genes are TRBV5-1 and TRBJ2-1; D possibly corresponds to TRBD1 (6 bases). Germline CDR1 reads SGHRS; CDR2 reads YFSETQ. Trimming left V 0 bases short and J 9 bases short, with 10 bases between. The CDR3 runs 13 residues. CDR3 sequence reads: CASSLGTEGEQFF. The DNA of the CDR3 is TGCGCCAGCAGCTTGGGGACAGAGGGTGAGCAGTTCTTC.

V usage is TRBV12-3 or TRBV12-4 and J usage is TRBJ2-7; D gene unclear. The CDR3 is 12 residues long. V was trimmed by 4 bases and J by 2 bases, leaving 6 bases between them. This chain's CDR3 is CASSSDTYEQYF. CDR3 DNA: TGTGCCAGCAGTTCCGACACCTACGAGCAGTACTTC.

This clonotype was detected a few times. V is TRBV5-1 and J is TRBJ2-5; D is unresolved. The V gene lost 0 bases and the J gene lost 5 bases, with 8 bases spanning the gap. The length of the CDR3 is 13 residues. Germline V CDR1 and CDR2: SGHRS, YFSETQ. This chain's CDR3 is CASSLGLSETQYF. CDR3 bases: TGCGCCAGCAGCTTGGGCTTATCGGAGACCCAGTACTTC.

With respect to this clonotype: Given the absence of the conserved phenylalanine or tryptophan at the CDR3 end, a read error is likely. As DNA, the CDR3 is TGCGCCAGCAGCTGGGGGGGGGACACTGAAGCTTTCTCT. Protein sequence: CASSWGGDTEAFS. J is TRBJ1-1 and V is TRBV5-1; tentatively, D is TRBD1 (5 bases). In germline, CDR1 is SGHRS, CDR2 YFSETQ. V lost 3 bases and J lost 3, with 9 bases in between. The CDR3 sequence is 13 residues long.

V and J are TRBV5-1 and TRBJ1-2; 8 nucleotides match TRBD1. The V and J ends lost 4 bases and 8 bases, in that order; junction bases with no gene match: 10. The CDR3 is 14 amino acids. Per the germline V gene, CDR1 is SGHRS and CDR2 is YFSETQ. In DNA form, the CDR3 reads TGCGCCAGCAGCGGAACCCAGGGGGCAGGAGGCTACACCTTC. Translation gives CASSGTQGAGGYTF.

The chain links TRBV10-2 to TRBJ2-5, with 12 bases identical to TRBD1. Per the germline V gene, CDR1 is WSHSY and CDR2 is SAAADI. V gave up 6 bases and J gave up 4 bases; unmatched junction bases: 15. The CDR3 contains 18 residues. DNA of the CDR3: TGCGCCAGCAGGGGGACCGGGACAGGGGGCAAGGGAGGAGAGACCCAGTACTTC. It translates to CASRGTGTGGKGGETQYF.

This CDR3 reads CASSFWDRSYEQYF. DNA for the CDR3: TGTGCCAGCAGTTTTTGGGACAGGTCCTACGAGCAGTACTTC. The chain carries TRBV28 and TRBJ2-7, with 8 bases lining up with TRBD1. The junction had 2 bases not matched to a gene; V was cut back by 3 bases and J by 1 base. The CDR3 covers 14 residues. CDR1 is MDHEN, CDR2 SYDVKM, per germline.